This paragraph reports one TCR beta chain. Its specificity is not known. TCR beta CDR3 amplification from genomic DNA was performed by two-round multiplex PCR. It was primers specific to each TRBV and TRBJ gene that first-round PCR used. One entry per CDR3 protein, called by TCRdb with MiXCR from the multiplex PCR reads. In the table there are 9,500 to 13,000 distinct CDR3 sequences, approximately 58% of which are singletons. These data come from a study of prognosis after radiotherapy for stage I lung cancer. Study findings and constraints: Usage of the TRBV and TRBJ genes (in patients with versus without metastases) was reportedly different.

The CDR3 extends over 17 amino acids. CDR1 and CDR2 (germline): SGHTA, FQGNSA. V was clipped by 5 bases and J by 0 bases; unmatched bases: 12. This chain connects TRBV7-2 to TRBJ2-7; 8 positions agree with TRBD2. The TCR originated in a donor aged 50 or older with non-small cell lung cancer. Sequencing used PBMCs, obtained before or after stereotactic body radiation therapy (not recorded which). CDR3 sequence reads: CASSATLTSGSSYEQYF. CDR3 nucleotide sequence: TGTGCCAGCAGCGCCACCCTTACTAGCGGCTCCTCCTACGAGCAGTACTTC.